This TCR beta chain was sequenced during a study of cytomegalovirus exposure and HLA in healthy donors. Study-wide points: HLA-A and HLA-B allele assignments for most subjects were reportedly predicted accurately using TCR beta sequences.

The V end was cut by 3 bases, the J end by 3 bases, with 15 bases between. CDR1 is LGHNA, CDR2 YNFKEQ, per germline. The CDR3 contains 15 residues. The PCR contained 60 Vbeta and 13 Jbeta primers. Sequenced by immunoSEQ multiplex PCR; TCRdb stores in-frame clones only, minus some. The table shows roughly 240,000 clones, with roughly 82% occurring only once. About this clone: Antigen specificity is unknown.

The receptor's source is a woman aged 40-49 years in good health and CMV-seropositive. Sequencing was done on a sample of PBMCs. The J gene is TRBJ2-7, the V gene TRBV4-2, with a tentative D call TRBD1 (6 bases). The DNA of the CDR3 is TGTGCCAGCAGCCACGACAGGAGTTTACGCTACGAGCAGTACTTC. This sequence encodes CASSHDRSLRYEQYF.